This TCR beta chain was captured by sequencing in a study of T cells in Graves' hyperthyroidism and ophthalmopathy. This clonotype was seen at least ten times. RNA transcripts served as the template for amplifying TCR beta CDR3 regions. Carried out on the TCR CDR3, a first-round RT-PCR used the HTBI primer set. From the multiplex PCR reads, TCRdb called clonotypes with MiXCR, one entry per CDR3 protein. The sample includes hundreds of thousands of distinct CDR3 sequences, less than 15% of them seen just once. This sequence was found in a woman aged 40 to 50 with Graves' hyperthyroidism. The sequenced sample was blood.

For the CDR3, the DNA is TGTGCCAGCAGCCAAGGGGACGGGCGAACGGCCTACGAGCAGTACTTC. This codes for CASSQGDGRTAYEQYF. This chain joins TRBV3-1 and TRBJ2-7; D could derive from TRBD1 or TRBD2 (5 bases each). V gave up 1 base and J gave up 2 bases, with 15 bases separating them. This CDR3 has 16 residues. Looked up from germline, CDR1 is LGHDT and CDR2 is YNNKEL (reference sequence).